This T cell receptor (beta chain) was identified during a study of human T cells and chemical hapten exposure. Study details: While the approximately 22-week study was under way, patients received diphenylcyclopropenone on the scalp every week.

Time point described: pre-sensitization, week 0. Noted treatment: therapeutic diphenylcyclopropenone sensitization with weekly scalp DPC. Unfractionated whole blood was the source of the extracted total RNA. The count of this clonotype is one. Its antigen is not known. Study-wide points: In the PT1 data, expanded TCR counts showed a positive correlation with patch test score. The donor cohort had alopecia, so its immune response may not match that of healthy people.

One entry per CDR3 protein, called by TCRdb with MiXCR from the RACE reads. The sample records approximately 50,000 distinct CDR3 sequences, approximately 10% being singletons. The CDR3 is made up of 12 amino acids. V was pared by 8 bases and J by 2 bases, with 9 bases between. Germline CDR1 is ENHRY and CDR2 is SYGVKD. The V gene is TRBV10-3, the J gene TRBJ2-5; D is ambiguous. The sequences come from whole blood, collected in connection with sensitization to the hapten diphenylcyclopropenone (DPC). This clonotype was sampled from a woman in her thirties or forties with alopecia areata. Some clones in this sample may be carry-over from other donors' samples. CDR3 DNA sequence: TGTGCCATCGGAGCAGAACAAGAGACCCAGTACTTC. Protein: CAIGAEQETQYF.